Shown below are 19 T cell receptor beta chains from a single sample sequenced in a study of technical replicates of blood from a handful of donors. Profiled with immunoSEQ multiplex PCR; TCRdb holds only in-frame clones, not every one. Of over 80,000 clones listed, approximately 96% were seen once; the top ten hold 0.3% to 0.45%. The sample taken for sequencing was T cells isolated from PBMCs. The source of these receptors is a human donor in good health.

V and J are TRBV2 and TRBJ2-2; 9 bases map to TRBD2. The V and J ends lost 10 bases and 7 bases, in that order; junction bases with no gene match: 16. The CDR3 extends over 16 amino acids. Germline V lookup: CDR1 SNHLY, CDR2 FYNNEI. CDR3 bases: TGTGCCACCCAGGGTGGTGGCGGGAGGGGAATCGGGGAGCTGTTTTTT. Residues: CATQGGGGRGIGELFF. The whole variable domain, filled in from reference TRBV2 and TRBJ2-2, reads EPEVTQTPSHQVTQMGQEVILRCVPISNHLYFYWYRQILGQKVEFLVSFYNNEISEKSEIFDDQFSVERPDGSNFTLKIRSTKLEDSAMYFCATQGGGGRGIGELFFGEGSRLTVL.

CDR3 bases: TGTGCCAGCAGCTTACCTAGCGGGAGGATTGGGCAAGAGACCCAGTACTTC. Translated, it gives CASSLPSGRIGQETQYF. The chain couples TRBV7-8 to TRBJ2-5; TRBD2 agrees at 11 bases. This CDR3 is built from 17 residues. CDR1 is SGHVS, CDR2 FQNEAQ, per germline. The ends lost 2 bases at V and 2 bases at J; junction bases unmatched: 7.

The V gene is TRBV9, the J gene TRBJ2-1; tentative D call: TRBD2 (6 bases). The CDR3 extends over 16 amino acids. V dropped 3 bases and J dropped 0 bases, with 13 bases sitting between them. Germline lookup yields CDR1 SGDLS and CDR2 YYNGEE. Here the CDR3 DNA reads TGTGCCAGCAGCGAATACCCGGGACTCTCCTACAATGAGCAGTTCTTC. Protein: CASSEYPGLSYNEQFF.

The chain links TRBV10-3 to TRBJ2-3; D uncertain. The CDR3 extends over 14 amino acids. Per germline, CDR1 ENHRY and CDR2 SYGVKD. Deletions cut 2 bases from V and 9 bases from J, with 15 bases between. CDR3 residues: CAISEAQTPGTQYF. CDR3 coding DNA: TGTGCCATCAGTGAGGCGCAGACCCCCGGGACGCAGTATTTT.

In nucleotides, the CDR3 is TGCGCCAGCAGCCAAGGCCAAGGGGCAGTGCAAGAGACCCAGTACTTC. This translates into CASSQGQGAVQETQYF. V and J are TRBV4-3 and TRBJ2-5; TRBD1 is a possible D gene (5 bases). Germline V gene lookup returns CDR1 LGHNA and CDR2 YSLEER. This CDR3 comprises 16 residues. Trimming pared 1 base from V and 2 bases from J, leaving 14 bases between.

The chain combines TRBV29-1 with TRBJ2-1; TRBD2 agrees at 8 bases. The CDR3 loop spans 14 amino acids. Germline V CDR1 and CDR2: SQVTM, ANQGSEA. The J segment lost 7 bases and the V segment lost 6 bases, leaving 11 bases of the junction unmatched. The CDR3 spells CSVQAGVNVNEQFF. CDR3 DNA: TGCAGCGTCCAAGCGGGAGTAAATGTGAATGAGCAGTTCTTC.

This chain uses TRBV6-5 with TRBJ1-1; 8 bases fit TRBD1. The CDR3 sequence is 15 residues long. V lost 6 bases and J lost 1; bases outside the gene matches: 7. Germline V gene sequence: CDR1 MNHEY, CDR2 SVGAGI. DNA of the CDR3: TGTGCCAGCAGGATATCCGGGACAGGGAACACTGAAGCTTTCTTT. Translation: CASRISGTGNTEAFF.

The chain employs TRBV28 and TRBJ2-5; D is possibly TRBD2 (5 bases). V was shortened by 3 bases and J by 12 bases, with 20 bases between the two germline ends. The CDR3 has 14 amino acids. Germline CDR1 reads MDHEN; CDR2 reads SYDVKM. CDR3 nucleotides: TGTGCCAGCAGTTTGGCGGGCGGAACCATGGTCGAGTACTTC. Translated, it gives CASSLAGGTMVEYF.

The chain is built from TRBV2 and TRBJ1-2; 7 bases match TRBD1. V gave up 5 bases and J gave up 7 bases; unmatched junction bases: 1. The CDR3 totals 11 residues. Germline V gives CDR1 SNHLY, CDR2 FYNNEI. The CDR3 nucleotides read TGTGCCAGCAGTAGGGACAGTGGCTACACCTTC. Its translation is CASSRDSGYTF.

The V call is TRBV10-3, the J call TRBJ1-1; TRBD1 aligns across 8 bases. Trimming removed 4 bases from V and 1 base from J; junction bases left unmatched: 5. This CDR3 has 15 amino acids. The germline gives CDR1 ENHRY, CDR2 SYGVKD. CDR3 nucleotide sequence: TGTGCCATCAGTGGTATTGGACAGGGGAACACTGAAGCTTTCTTT. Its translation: CAISGIGQGNTEAFF.

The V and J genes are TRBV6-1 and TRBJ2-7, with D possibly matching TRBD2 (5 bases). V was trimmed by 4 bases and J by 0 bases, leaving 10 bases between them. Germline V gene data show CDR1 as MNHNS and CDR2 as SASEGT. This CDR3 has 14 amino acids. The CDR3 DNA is TGTGCCAGCAGTGGTCTGGGGAGCTCCTACGAGCAGTACTTC. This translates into CASSGLGSSYEQYF.

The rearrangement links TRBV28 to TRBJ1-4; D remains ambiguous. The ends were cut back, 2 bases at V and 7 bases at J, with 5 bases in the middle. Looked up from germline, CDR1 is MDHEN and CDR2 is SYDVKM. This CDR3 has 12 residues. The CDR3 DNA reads TGTGCCAGCAGTTTAGGGAGTGAAAAACTGTTTTTT. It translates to CASSLGSEKLFF. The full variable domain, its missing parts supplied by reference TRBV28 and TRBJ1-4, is DVKVTQSSRYLVKRTGEKVFLECVQDMDHENMFWYRQDPGLGLRLIYFSYDVKMKEKGDIPEGYSVSREKKERFSLILESASTNQTSMYLCASSLGSEKLFFGSGTQLSVL.

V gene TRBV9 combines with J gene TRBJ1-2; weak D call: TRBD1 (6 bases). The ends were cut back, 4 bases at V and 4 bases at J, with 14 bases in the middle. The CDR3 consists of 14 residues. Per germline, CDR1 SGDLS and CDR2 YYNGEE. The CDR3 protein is CASSPDSHSYGYTF. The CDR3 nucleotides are TGTGCCAGCAGCCCGGACAGTCATAGCTATGGCTACACCTTC.

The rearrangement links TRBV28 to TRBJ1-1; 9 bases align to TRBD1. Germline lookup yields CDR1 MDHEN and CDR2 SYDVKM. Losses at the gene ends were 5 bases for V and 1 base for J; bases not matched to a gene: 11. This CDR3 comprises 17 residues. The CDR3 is CASSGTGWRKANTEAFF. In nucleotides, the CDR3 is TGTGCCAGCAGTGGGACAGGGTGGCGTAAAGCGAACACTGAAGCTTTCTTT.

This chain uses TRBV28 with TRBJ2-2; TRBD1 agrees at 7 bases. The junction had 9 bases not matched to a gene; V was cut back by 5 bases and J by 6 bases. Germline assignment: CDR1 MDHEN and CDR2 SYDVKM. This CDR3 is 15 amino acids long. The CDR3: CASSPLDRDAGELFF. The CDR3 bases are TGTGCCAGCAGTCCCCTCGACAGGGATGCCGGGGAGCTGTTTTTT. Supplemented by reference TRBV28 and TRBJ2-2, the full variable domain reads DVKVTQSSRYLVKRTGEKVFLECVQDMDHENMFWYRQDPGLGLRLIYFSYDVKMKEKGDIPEGYSVSREKKERFSLILESASTNQTSMYLCASSPLDRDAGELFFGEGSRLTVL.

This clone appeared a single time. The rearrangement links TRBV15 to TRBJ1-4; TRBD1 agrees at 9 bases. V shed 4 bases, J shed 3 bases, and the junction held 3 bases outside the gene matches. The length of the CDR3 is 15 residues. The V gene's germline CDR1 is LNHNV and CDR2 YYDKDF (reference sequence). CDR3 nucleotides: TGTGCCACCAGCATACGGACAGGGGCTAATGAAAAACTGTTTTTT. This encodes CATSIRTGANEKLFF.

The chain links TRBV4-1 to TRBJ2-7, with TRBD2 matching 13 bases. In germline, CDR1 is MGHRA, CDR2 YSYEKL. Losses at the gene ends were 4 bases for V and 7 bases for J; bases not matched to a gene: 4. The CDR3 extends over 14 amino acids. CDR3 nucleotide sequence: TGCGCCAGCAGCCGGGGACTAGCGGGATTGGAGCAGTACTTC. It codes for CASSRGLAGLEQYF.

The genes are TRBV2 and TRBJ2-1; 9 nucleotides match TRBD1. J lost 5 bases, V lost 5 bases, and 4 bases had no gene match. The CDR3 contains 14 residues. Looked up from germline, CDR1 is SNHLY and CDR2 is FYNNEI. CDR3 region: CASSLDRGNNEQFF. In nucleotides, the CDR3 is TGTGCCAGCAGTCTGGACAGGGGCAACAATGAGCAGTTCTTC.

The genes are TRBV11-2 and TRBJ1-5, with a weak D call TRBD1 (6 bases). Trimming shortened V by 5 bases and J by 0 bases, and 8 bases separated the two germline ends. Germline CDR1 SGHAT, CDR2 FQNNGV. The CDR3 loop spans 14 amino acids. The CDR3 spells CASSRDNSNQPQHF. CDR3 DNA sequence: TGTGCCAGCAGCAGGGACAATAGCAATCAGCCCCAGCATTTT. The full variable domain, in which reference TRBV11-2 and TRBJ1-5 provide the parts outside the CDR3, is EAGVAQSPRYKIIEKRQSVAFWCNPISGHATLYWYQQILGQGPKLLIQFQNNGVVDDSQLPKDRFSAERLKGVDSTLKIQPAKLEDSAVYLCASSRDNSNQPQHFGDGTRLSIL.